Listed here is a single T cell receptor (beta chain). TCRdb re-derived calls from the RT-PCR reads in MiXCR, one entry per CDR3 protein. The sample includes 650,000 to 800,000 distinct CDR3 sequences, 13% to 15% seen only once; the top ten take 3.6%. Trimming cost V 3 bases and J 1 base, with 10 bases left between them. CDR3 length: 15 amino acids. CDR1 is SNHLY, CDR2 FYNNEI, per germline. This rearrangement joins TRBV2 to TRBJ1-5; possible D gene TRBD1, 6 bases. This sequence was found in a female donor in good health, serving as a healthy control. Sequenced sample: memory CD4+ T cells from blood. For the CDR3, the DNA is TGTGCCAGCAGTGAGCAGGGGCGCAGCAATCAGCCCCAGCATTTT. It specifies CASSEQGRSNQPQHF.